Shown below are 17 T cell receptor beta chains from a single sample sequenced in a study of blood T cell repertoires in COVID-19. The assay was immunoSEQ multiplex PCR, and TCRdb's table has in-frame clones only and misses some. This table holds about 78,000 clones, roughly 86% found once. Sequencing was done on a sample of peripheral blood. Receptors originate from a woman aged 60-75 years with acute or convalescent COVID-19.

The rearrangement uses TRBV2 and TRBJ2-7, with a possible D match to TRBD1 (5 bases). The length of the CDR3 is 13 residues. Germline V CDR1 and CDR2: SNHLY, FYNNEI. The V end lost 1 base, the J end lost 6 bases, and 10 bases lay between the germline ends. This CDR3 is CASSEGRAGEQYF. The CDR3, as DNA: TGTGCCAGCAGTGAAGGCAGGGCAGGCGAGCAGTACTTC.

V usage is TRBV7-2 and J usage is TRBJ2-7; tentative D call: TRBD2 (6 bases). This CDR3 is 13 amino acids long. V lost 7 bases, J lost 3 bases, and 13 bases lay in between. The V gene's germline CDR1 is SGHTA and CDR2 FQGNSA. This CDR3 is CASTSGGGYEQYF. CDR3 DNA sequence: TGTGCCAGCACCTCCGGGGGAGGCTACGAGCAGTACTTC.

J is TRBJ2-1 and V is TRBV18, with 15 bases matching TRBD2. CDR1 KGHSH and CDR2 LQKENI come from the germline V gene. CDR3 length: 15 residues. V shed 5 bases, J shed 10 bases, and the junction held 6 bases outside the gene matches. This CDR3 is CASSSGTSGRLEQFF. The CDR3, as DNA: TGTGCCAGCTCAAGCGGGACTAGCGGGAGGCTGGAGCAGTTCTTC.

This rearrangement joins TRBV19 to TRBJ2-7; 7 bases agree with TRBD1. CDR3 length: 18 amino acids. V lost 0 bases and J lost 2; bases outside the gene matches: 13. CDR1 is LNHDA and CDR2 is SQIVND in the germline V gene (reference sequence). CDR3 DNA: TGTGCCAGTAGTATAGATCTCCGGGACAGTATATCTCCCTACGAGCAGTACTTC. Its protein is CASSIDLRDSISPYEQYF.

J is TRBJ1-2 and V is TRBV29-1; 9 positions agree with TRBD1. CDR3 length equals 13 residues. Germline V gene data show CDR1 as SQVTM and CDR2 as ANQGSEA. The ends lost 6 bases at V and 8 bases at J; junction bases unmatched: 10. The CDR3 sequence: CSVAQDRGTGYTF. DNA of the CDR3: TGCAGCGTGGCCCAGGACAGGGGTACGGGCTACACCTTC. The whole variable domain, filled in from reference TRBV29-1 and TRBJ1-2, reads SAVISQKPSRDICQRGTSLTIQCQVDSQVTMMFWYRQQPGQSLTLIATANQGSEATYESGFVIDKFPISRPNLTFSTLTVSNMSPEDSSIYLCSVAQDRGTGYTFGSGTRLTVV.

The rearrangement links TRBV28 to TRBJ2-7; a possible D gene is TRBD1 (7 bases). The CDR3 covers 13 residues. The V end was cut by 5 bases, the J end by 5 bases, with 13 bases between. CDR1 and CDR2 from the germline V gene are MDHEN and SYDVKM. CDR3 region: CASSPPGGNEQYF. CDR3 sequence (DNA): TGTGCCAGCAGTCCCCCAGGGGGGAACGAGCAGTACTTC.

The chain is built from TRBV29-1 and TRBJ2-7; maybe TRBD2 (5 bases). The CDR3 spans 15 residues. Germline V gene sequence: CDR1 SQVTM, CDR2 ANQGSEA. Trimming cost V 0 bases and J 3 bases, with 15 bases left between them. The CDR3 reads CSVEDRGGEDYEQYF. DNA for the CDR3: TGCAGCGTTGAAGATCGAGGAGGAGAGGACTACGAGCAGTACTTC.

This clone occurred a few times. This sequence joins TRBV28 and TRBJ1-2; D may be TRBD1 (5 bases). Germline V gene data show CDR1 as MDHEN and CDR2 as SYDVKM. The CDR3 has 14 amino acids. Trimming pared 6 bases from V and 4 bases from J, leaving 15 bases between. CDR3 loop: CASRSPGGVYGYTF. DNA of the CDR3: TGTGCCAGCAGGAGTCCTGGGGGGGTCTATGGCTACACCTTC.

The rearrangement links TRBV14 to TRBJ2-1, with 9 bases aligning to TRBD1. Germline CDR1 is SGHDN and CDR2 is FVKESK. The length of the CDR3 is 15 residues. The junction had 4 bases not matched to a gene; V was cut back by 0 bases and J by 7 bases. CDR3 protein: CASSQDGTGWNEQFF. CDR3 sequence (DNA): TGTGCCAGCAGCCAAGACGGGACAGGGTGGAATGAGCAGTTCTTC.

Here the CDR3 DNA reads TGTGCCAGTAGTTCACAGGGGACCTTTATGAACACTGAAGCTTTCTTT. Its protein is CASSSQGTFMNTEAFF. The chain has TRBV19 and TRBJ1-1, with 7 nucleotides matching TRBD1. CDR1 is LNHDA and CDR2 is SQIVND in the germline V gene (reference sequence). V was pared by 5 bases and J by 0 bases, with 9 bases of the junction left unmatched. This CDR3 region has 16 residues.

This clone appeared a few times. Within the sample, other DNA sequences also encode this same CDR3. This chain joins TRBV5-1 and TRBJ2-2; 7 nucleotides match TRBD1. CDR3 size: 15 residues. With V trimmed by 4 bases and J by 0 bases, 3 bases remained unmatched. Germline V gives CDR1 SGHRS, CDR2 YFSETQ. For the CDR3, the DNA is TGCGCCAGCAGCCTCGGGACAGCGAACACCGGGGAGCTGTTTTTT. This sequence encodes CASSLGTANTGELFF.

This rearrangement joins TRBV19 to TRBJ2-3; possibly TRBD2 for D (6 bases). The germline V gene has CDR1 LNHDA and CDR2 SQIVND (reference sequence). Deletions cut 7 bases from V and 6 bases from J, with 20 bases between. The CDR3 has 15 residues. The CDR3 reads CASTPALGLWDTQYF. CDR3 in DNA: TGTGCCAGTACCCCCGCCCTGGGACTCTGGGATACGCAGTATTTT.

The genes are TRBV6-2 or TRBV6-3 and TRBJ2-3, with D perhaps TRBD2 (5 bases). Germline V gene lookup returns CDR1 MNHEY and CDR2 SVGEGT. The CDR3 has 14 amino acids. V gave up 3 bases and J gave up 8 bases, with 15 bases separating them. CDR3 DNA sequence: TGTGCCAGCAGTTATGGCTCCCCCCGGGGTACGCAGTATTTT. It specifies CASSYGSPRGTQYF.

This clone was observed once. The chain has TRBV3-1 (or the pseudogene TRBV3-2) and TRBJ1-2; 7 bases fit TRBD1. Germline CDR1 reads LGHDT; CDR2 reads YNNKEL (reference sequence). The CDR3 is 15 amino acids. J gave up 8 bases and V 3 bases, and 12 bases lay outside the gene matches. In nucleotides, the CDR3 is TGTGCCAGCAGCCAGCGAGGACAGGAGGGAATGGGCTACACCTTC. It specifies CASSQRGQEGMGYTF.

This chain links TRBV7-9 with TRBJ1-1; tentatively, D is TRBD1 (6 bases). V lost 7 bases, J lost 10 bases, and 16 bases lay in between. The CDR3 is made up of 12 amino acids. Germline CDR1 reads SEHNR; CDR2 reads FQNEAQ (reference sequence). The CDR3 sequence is CASTPDIRGAFF. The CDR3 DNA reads TGTGCCAGCACACCAGACATCAGGGGAGCTTTCTTT. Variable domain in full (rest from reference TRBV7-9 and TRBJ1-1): DTGVSQNPRHKITKRGQNVTFRCDPISEHNRLYWYRQTLGQGPEFLTYFQNEAQLEKSRLLSDRFSAERPKGSFSTLEIQRTEQGDSAMYLCASTPDIRGAFFGQGTRLTVV.

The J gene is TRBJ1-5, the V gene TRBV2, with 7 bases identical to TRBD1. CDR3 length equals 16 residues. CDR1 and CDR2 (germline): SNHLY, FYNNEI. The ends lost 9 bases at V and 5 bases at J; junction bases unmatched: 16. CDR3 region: CASTMDRPTNYQPQHF. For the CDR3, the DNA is TGTGCCAGTACCATGGACAGGCCTACCAATTATCAGCCCCAGCATTTT.

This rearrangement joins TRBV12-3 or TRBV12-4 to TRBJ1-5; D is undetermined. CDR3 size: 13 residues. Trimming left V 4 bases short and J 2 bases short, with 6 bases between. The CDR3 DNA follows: TGTGCCAGCAGTTACCGGGGCAATCAGCCCCAGCATTTT. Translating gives CASSYRGNQPQHF.